This T cell receptor beta chain came from a study of shared clonotypes between healthy human individuals. This clone turned up a few times. V gave up 3 bases and J gave up 5 bases; unmatched junction bases: 6. CDR1 and CDR2 from the germline V gene are GTSNPN and SVGIG (reference sequence). This CDR3 is built from 13 residues. Clones were sequenced by immunoSEQ multiplex PCR, and TCRdb holds only the in-frame ones, with some missing. The sample has roughly 2.2 million clones, 93% seen once. The chain has TRBV30 and TRBJ1-1, with TRBD1 matching over 7 bases. Material for sequencing was naive CD4+ T cells from PBMCs. Specified subset: CD45RA+ positively selected. This TCR was recovered from a man between 18 and 29 years old in good health. Some clones in this sample may be carry-over from other donors' samples. CDR3 amino acids: CAWRRQGRTEAFF. The CDR3 DNA follows: TGTGCCTGGAGACGACAGGGAAGGACTGAAGCTTTCTTT.